This TCR beta chain was profiled in a study of blood T cell repertoires in COVID-19. In the study overall: COVID-19 samples from acute and convalescent phases originated in the United States, Italy and Spain. T cells, B-cell-depleted T cells, or PBMCs provided the cDNA or gDNA that served as material.

The CDR3 sequence is 13 residues long. V dropped 6 bases and J dropped 6; count of bases not matched to a gene: 5. CDR1 SNHLY and CDR2 FYNNEI come from the germline V gene. The sample holds one count of this clone. Authors' processing steps: Amplified reference gene primers provided the basis for estimating nucleated cell counts. Method: immunoSEQ multiplex PCR; TCRdb's copy keeps in-frame clones and lacks some. The V and J calls and clone size come from that table; D and trimming were worked out from the DNA. In the table there are 100,000 to 130,000 clones, 88% of which are singletons. This TCR was recovered from a human donor in a cohort sampled during active COVID-19. The J gene is TRBJ1-2, the V gene TRBV2; 9 bases agree with TRBD1. The sample taken for sequencing was peripheral blood. The CDR3 DNA sequence: TGTGCCAGCAGACTGACAGGGGGGAATGGCTACACCTTC. Translating gives CASRLTGGNGYTF.